One and the same sample provided the 14 T cell receptor beta chains below, sequenced in a study of shared clonotypes between healthy human individuals (dated by TCRdb to about 2020). Preparation of the library involved the immunoSEQ multiplex PCR assay. TCRdb mirrors the immuneACCESS table, restricted to in-frame sequences. Some clones are absent from its copies; in checked studies, under half trace to an unresolved V gene, and the reason for the others is unknown. Within this sample are fewer than 2.5 million clones, with roughly 93% of them counted one time only. Of the sample, 0.35% to 0.45% falls within the top ten clones. The sequencing input was naive CD4+ T cells from PBMCs. The cell subset or site label here, explained by the study, means: CD45RA+ positively selected. All receptors come from a man in his late teens or twenties in good health. Some clones in this sample may be carry-over from other donors' samples.

In its sample, this clone was seen once. The chain couples TRBV28 to TRBJ2-5; the match to TRBD1 covers 8 bases. The V gene end was trimmed by 7 bases and the J gene end by 5 bases; junction bases not matched to a gene: 3. The CDR3 totals 12 residues. Germline V gene data show CDR1 as MDHEN and CDR2 as SYDVKM. The chain's CDR3 is CASTGGAETQYF. The CDR3 region has the DNA TGTGCCAGCACAGGGGGCGCCGAGACCCAGTACTTC.

The chain is built from TRBV5-4 and TRBJ2-1; D perhaps matches TRBD1 (6 bases). The V end lost 4 bases, the J end lost 10 bases, and 21 bases lay between the germline ends. CDR1 is SGHNT, CDR2 YYREEE, per germline (reference sequence). This CDR3 spans 15 amino acids. The CDR3 loop reads CASSPLAQGFGEQFF. CDR3 DNA sequence: TGTGCCAGCAGCCCGTTGGCTCAGGGGTTCGGAGAGCAGTTCTTC.

This clone was seen only once. The same CDR3 also results from other DNA sequences found in this sample. The CDR3 DNA follows: TGTGCCAGTAGTATAGGGGCTAGCGGGAGCTACGAGCAGTACTTC. As protein: CASSIGASGSYEQYF. The chain carries TRBV19 and TRBJ2-7, with 10 bases lining up with TRBD2. Germline values: CDR1 LNHDA, CDR2 SQIVND (reference sequence). With 1 base clipped from V and 3 bases from J, the junction kept 3 bases outside the gene matches. The CDR3 loop spans 15 amino acids.

J is TRBJ2-7 and V is TRBV19; 10 bases fit TRBD1. The CDR3 contains 15 residues. Germline loops: CDR1 LNHDA, CDR2 SQIVND (reference sequence). After removal of 3 bases from V and 6 bases from J, the junction contained 8 bases not matched to a gene. CDR3 residues: CASSIEDRGSAEQYF. The CDR3 DNA reads TGTGCCAGTAGTATCGAGGACAGGGGGTCCGCCGAGCAGTACTTC.

V gene TRBV5-5 combines with J gene TRBJ2-5; D is unresolved. V gave up 1 base and J gave up 2 bases, with 15 bases separating them. Germline loops: CDR1 SGHKS, CDR2 YYEKEE (reference sequence). This CDR3 is 16 amino acids long. The CDR3 sequence: CASSLYHSPTQETQYF. The CDR3, as DNA: TGTGCCAGCAGCTTGTACCACAGCCCTACTCAAGAGACCCAGTACTTC. The whole variable domain, filled in from reference TRBV5-5 and TRBJ2-5, reads DAGVTQSPTHLIKTRGQQVTLRCSPISGHKSVSWYQQVLGQGPQFIFQYYEKEERGRGNFPDRFSARQFPNYSSELNVNALLLGDSALYLCASSLYHSPTQETQYFGPGTRLLVL.

The chain couples TRBV6-5 to TRBJ2-7; D may correspond to TRBD1 or TRBD2 (6 bases each). Per the germline V gene, CDR1 is MNHEY and CDR2 is SVGAGI. The CDR3 extends over 14 amino acids. Deletions cut 6 bases from V and 7 bases from J, with 19 bases between. As DNA, the CDR3 is TGTGCCAGCAGACCTCAGGGGATCCGGGGGGAGCAGTACTTC. It specifies CASRPQGIRGEQYF.

The CDR3 DNA reads TGTGCCAGCAGCGCAGGGGGATTGAACACTGAAGCTTTCTTT. Amino acids: CASSAGGLNTEAFF. The chain employs TRBV5-4 and TRBJ1-1, with TRBD1 identical over 7 bases. The CDR3 runs to 14 residues. V lost 4 bases, J lost 0 bases, and 3 bases stayed unmatched. From germline, CDR1 is SGHNT and CDR2 YYREEE (reference sequence).

This chain uses TRBV6-5 with TRBJ1-5; 7 bases are a match to TRBD1. CDR3 length: 15 amino acids. Germline V gene lookup returns CDR1 MNHEY and CDR2 SVGAGI. V was clipped by 9 bases and J by 10 bases; unmatched bases: 18. The DNA of the CDR3 is TGTGCCAGTGCTAAGGGGGCGCTTGGGGTCGGCCCCCAGCATTTT. Protein product: CASAKGALGVGPQHF.

J is TRBJ1-2 and V is TRBV29-1, with TRBD1 matching over 12 bases. The CDR3 is 13 amino acids. In germline, CDR1 is SQVTM, CDR2 ANQGSEA. The V gene end was trimmed by 5 bases and the J gene end by 8 bases; junction bases not matched to a gene: 6. The CDR3 is CSVQGQGAWGYTF. In nucleotides, the CDR3 is TGCAGCGTTCAGGGACAGGGGGCCTGGGGCTACACCTTC.

J is TRBJ2-2 and V is TRBV19; D remains ambiguous. V lost 5 bases, J lost 1 base, and 11 bases lay in between. CDR1 is LNHDA and CDR2 is SQIVND in the germline V gene (reference sequence). The CDR3 loop spans 15 amino acids. DNA of the CDR3: TGTGCCAGTAGTGCCCCCTTCAGGAACACCGGGGAGCTGTTTTTT. Encoded protein: CASSAPFRNTGELFF.

V gene TRBV28 combines with J gene TRBJ2-5; no clear D gene. The J call could be wrong; TRBJ2-7 is a better fit for the DNA end. Germline V gene sequence: CDR1 MDHEN, CDR2 SYDVKM. The CDR3 covers 13 residues. The DNA of the CDR3 is TGTGCCAGCAGTTCCGTAGGGCCCCACGAGCAGTACTTC. Translation: CASSSVGPHEQYF.

The V and J genes are TRBV4-1 and TRBJ2-5; tentatively, D is TRBD1 or TRBD2 (5 bases each). CDR3 length equals 19 residues. V was shortened by 2 bases and J by 0 bases, with 22 bases between the two germline ends. Germline lookup yields CDR1 MGHRA and CDR2 YSYEKL. In DNA, the CDR3 is TGCGCCAGCAGCCAATCTTTACCTTGGGGCGAGCGGTACCAAGAGACCCAGTACTTC. This sequence encodes CASSQSLPWGERYQETQYF.

The gene calls are TRBV4-1 and TRBJ1-4; tentatively, D is TRBD1 (6 bases). Trimming stripped 1 base from V and 1 base from J, with 10 bases between. The germline V gene encodes CDR1 MGHRA and CDR2 YSYEKL. The CDR3 is 16 residues long. The CDR3 DNA sequence: TGCGCCAGCAGCCAAGTGGCGGGACAAACTAATGAAAAACTGTTTTTT. This codes for CASSQVAGQTNEKLFF.

V usage is TRBV28 and J usage is TRBJ2-5, with TRBD1 matching 8 bases. From germline, CDR1 is MDHEN and CDR2 SYDVKM. V was pared by 7 bases and J by 5 bases, with 9 bases of the junction left unmatched. This CDR3 contains 14 residues. As DNA, the CDR3 is TGTGCCAGCATGTTGGCAGGGGGCTTGGAGACCCAGTACTTC. Its protein is CASMLAGGLETQYF.